The 24 T cell receptor beta chains below all came from one sample that was sequenced in a study of beta chain features in type 1 diabetes. Their antigens remain unidentified. Expressed TCRB transcripts were sequenced after all isolated RNA was converted to cDNA. Sequencing used immunoSEQ multiplex PCR; TCRdb keeps in-frame clones, though not all of them. The repertoire holds more than 300,000 clones, around 9.7% seen once, with approximately 1% in the top ten. Study conclusions and caveats: All four CD4+ subsets from Type 1 diabetes patients carried moderately but significantly shorter TCRB CDR3s.

Material for sequencing was central memory CD4+ T cells from blood. These TCRs come from a man younger than 45 with type 1 diabetes.

The J gene is TRBJ2-7, the V gene TRBV27, with 8 nucleotides matching TRBD2. The CDR3 contains 14 residues. Germline CDR1 is MNHEY and CDR2 is SMNVEV (reference sequence). Trimming at V came to 3 bases and at J to 3 bases, leaving 4 bases not matched to a gene. DNA for the CDR3: TGTGCCAGCAGTTTCGGGAGGGGCGGCTACGAGCAGTACTTC. As protein: CASSFGRGGYEQYF.

The chain employs TRBV7-2 and TRBJ2-3; possible D gene TRBD2, 6 bases. This CDR3 is built from 12 residues. Germline lookup yields CDR1 SGHTA and CDR2 FQGNSA. Trimming shortened V by 5 bases and J by 9 bases, and 12 bases separated the two germline ends. The DNA of the CDR3 is TGTGCCAGCAGCCCCCTTCGGGGGACGCAGTATTTT. It encodes CASSPLRGTQYF.

Only a few counts were recorded for this clone. The chain is built from TRBV28 and TRBJ2-7; 9 bases are a match to TRBD2. The CDR3 runs 18 residues. V dropped 6 bases and J dropped 5; count of bases not matched to a gene: 20. CDR1 MDHEN and CDR2 SYDVKM come from the germline V gene. For the CDR3, the DNA is TGTGCCAGCAGCCCGGAATCAAGGACAGCGGGGGGCAAGGACGAGCAGTACTTC. Translated: CASSPESRTAGGKDEQYF.

The genes are TRBV20-1 and TRBJ1-1; the D is unclear. The germline CDR1 and CDR2 sequences are DFQATT and SNEGSKA (reference sequence). V lost 4 bases and J lost 6, with 9 bases in between. The CDR3 length is 11 residues. CDR3 coding DNA: TGCAGTGCTAAATCGGGAGCTGAAGCTTTCTTT. Its protein is CSAKSGAEAFF.

About this clone: This could be a read error, since a much larger clone is one nucleotide away. The chain has TRBV11-2 and TRBJ1-3, with D hard to call. This CDR3 contains 11 residues. V was pared by 3 bases and J by 3 bases, with 0 bases between. Per the germline V gene, CDR1 is SGHAT and CDR2 is FQNNGV. The CDR3 DNA is TGTGCCAGCAGCTTTGGAAACACCATATATTTT. Amino acids: CASSFGNTIYF.

The gene calls are TRBV23-1 and TRBJ2-7; TRBD2 aligns across 7 bases. TRBV23-1 is filed as an ORF, its function uncertain. The CDR3 runs 17 residues. The V segment lost 6 bases and the J segment 2 bases; nucleotides outside the gene matches: 16. In DNA form, the CDR3 reads TGCGCCAGCAGCACCGGGTCTAGCGGACGGGGGACCTACGAGCAGTACTTC. This translates into CASSTGSSGRGTYEQYF.

In this sample, this clone turned up a few times. The chain has TRBV7-2 and TRBJ1-4, with 7 positions matching TRBD1. Trimming at V came to 5 bases and at J to 4 bases, leaving 7 bases not matched to a gene. Per germline, CDR1 SGHTA and CDR2 FQGNSA. The CDR3 runs 15 residues. CDR3 in amino acids: CASSPRQGSNEKLFF. CDR3 sequence (DNA): TGTGCCAGCAGCCCCCGACAGGGCAGTAATGAAAAACTGTTTTTT.

This clone has just a few counts. The V gene is TRBV7-9, the J gene TRBJ1-1; maybe TRBD1 (6 bases). The CDR3 consists of 13 residues. The germline CDR1 and CDR2 sequences are SEHNR and FQNEAQ (reference sequence). V lost 5 bases to trimming and J lost 4 bases, with 11 bases between them. CDR3 region: CASSAQGGTEAFF. The CDR3 DNA reads as TGTGCCAGCAGCGCCCAAGGGGGCACTGAAGCTTTCTTT.

This clone was picked up many times. Other nucleotide sequences in the sample specify the same CDR3. The chain is built from TRBV10-3 and TRBJ1-2; 7 bases match TRBD1. Trimming at V came to 6 bases and at J to 5 bases, leaving 6 bases not matched to a gene. The CDR3 extends over 13 amino acids. Germline CDR1 and CDR2: ENHRY and SYGVKD. In DNA form, the CDR3 reads TGTGCCATCAGGGGGGACAGCAGTTATGGCTACACCTTC. This gives the protein CAIRGDSSYGYTF.

This chain uses TRBV27 with TRBJ1-1; 7 nucleotides agree with TRBD1. The CDR3 has 11 amino acids. The germline gives CDR1 MNHEY, CDR2 SMNVEV (reference sequence). V lost 5 bases to trimming and J lost 10 bases; unmatched junction nucleotides: 4. CDR3: CASSRQGAAFF. The CDR3 DNA is TGTGCCAGCAGTAGACAGGGAGCAGCTTTCTTT.

This clone turned up a few times. The chain couples TRBV2 to TRBJ1-1; D unclear. The CDR3 runs to 13 residues. V was shortened by 8 bases and J by 6 bases, with 16 bases between the two germline ends. Germline lookup yields CDR1 SNHLY and CDR2 FYNNEI. CDR3 coding DNA: TGTGCCAGCCTCACGACCTTCTACTCTGAAGCTTTCTTT. Translated, it gives CASLTTFYSEAFF.

As to this clone: Other DNA sequences of this sample code for an identical CDR3. The chain links TRBV2 to TRBJ1-1, with 7 bases matching TRBD1. This CDR3 contains 14 residues. With 1 base clipped from V and 3 bases from J, the junction kept 2 bases outside the gene matches. Germline V gives CDR1 SNHLY, CDR2 FYNNEI. The chain's CDR3 is CASSEGGTDTEAFF. CDR3 DNA: TGTGCCAGCAGTGAAGGTGGGACAGACACTGAAGCTTTCTTT.

The V gene is TRBV4-1, the J gene TRBJ1-2, with 8 positions matching TRBD1. CDR3 length equals 15 residues. Germline CDR1 MGHRA, CDR2 YSYEKL. The ends lost 6 bases at V and 4 bases at J; junction bases unmatched: 10. CDR3 bases: TGCGCCAGCAGTGTTGATCGGACAGGGCTCTATGGCTACACCTTC. Translation gives CASSVDRTGLYGYTF.

The chain is built from TRBV7-8 and TRBJ1-5; D not certain. Trimming pared 0 bases from V and 3 bases from J, leaving 6 bases between. CDR3 size: 14 residues. The V gene's germline CDR1 is SGHVS and CDR2 FQNEAQ. Here the CDR3 reads CASSLAHTNQPQHF. The CDR3 nucleotides read TGTGCCAGCAGCTTAGCGCACACCAATCAGCCCCAGCATTTT. The entire variable domain, with the rest obtained from reference TRBV7-8 and TRBJ1-5, is as follows: GAGVSQSPRYKVAKRGQDVALRCDPISGHVSLFWYQQALGQGPEFLTYFQNEAQLDKSGLPSDRFFAERPEGSVSTLKIQRTQQEDSAVYLCASSLAHTNQPQHFGDGTRLSIL.

The sample holds a few counts of this clone. The V gene is TRBV7-2, the J gene TRBJ2-2; TRBD2 is a possible D gene (6 bases). Trimming took 5 bases from V and 8 from J, leaving 18 bases between them. Per the germline V gene, CDR1 is SGHTA and CDR2 is FQGNSA. This CDR3 has 15 amino acids. The CDR3 nucleotides are TGTGCCAGCAGCCCGGACGCGGGGCCTGGAGGGGAGCTGTTTTTT. Translation: CASSPDAGPGGELFF. The full variable domain, rest sourced from reference TRBV7-2 and TRBJ2-2, is GAGVSQSPSNKVTEKGKDVELRCDPISGHTALYWYRQSLGQGLEFLIYFQGNSAPDKSGLPSDRFSAERTGGSVSTLTIQRTQQEDSAVYLCASSPDAGPGGELFFGEGSRLTVL.

A few counts support this clone. The chain couples TRBV4-2 to TRBJ1-6; 7 bases are shared with TRBD1. Germline V lookup: CDR1 LGHNA, CDR2 YNFKEQ. This CDR3 has 13 amino acids. V lost 6 bases, J lost 7 bases, and 3 bases stayed unmatched. The CDR3 nucleotides are TGTGCCAGCAGGCGGGACAGAAATTCACCCCTCCACTTT. Its protein product is CASRRDRNSPLHF.

This clone was observed many times. The sample has other DNA sequences that encode this CDR3 too. The genes are TRBV2 and TRBJ1-1, with D perhaps TRBD1 (5 bases). The CDR3 extends over 13 amino acids. Trimming left V 6 bases short and J 2 bases short, with 10 bases between. CDR1 is SNHLY, CDR2 FYNNEI, per germline. DNA for the CDR3: TGTGCCAGCAGCGGGACCGTAAACACTGAAGCTTTCTTT. Protein sequence: CASSGTVNTEAFF.

This clone appeared a few times. Within the sample, other DNA sequences also encode this same CDR3. The chain joins TRBV5-6 to TRBJ2-7; D gene unclear. Germline-derived CDR1 and CDR2 are SGHDT and YYEEEE. The CDR3 is 12 residues long. With 4 bases removed from V and 4 bases from J, the gap between germline ends came to 9 bases. The CDR3 loop reads CASSLLGYEQYF. CDR3 coding DNA: TGTGCCAGCAGCCTCTTAGGTTACGAGCAGTACTTC.

This clone was counted only a few times. This chain joins TRBV29-1 and TRBJ1-5, with 8 bases lining up with TRBD1. V lost 4 bases to trimming and J lost 0 bases; unmatched junction nucleotides: 2. Looked up from germline, CDR1 is SQVTM and CDR2 is ANQGSEA. This CDR3 is 14 amino acids long. The CDR3 DNA reads as TGCAGCGTTGGGACAGGGCATAGCAATCAGCCCCAGCATTTT. Its translation: CSVGTGHSNQPQHF.

The rearrangement joins TRBV4-3 to TRBJ1-2; a weak D match, TRBD1 (5 bases). CDR3 size: 14 residues. Looked up from germline, CDR1 is LGHNA and CDR2 is YSLEER. V gave up 0 bases and J gave up 4 bases, with 9 bases separating them. Written as DNA, the CDR3 is TGCGCCAGCAGCCAAGACCGGGGGAGCTATGGCTACACCTTC. Translation: CASSQDRGSYGYTF.

This clone was counted only a few times. Other DNA sequences within the sample encode an identical CDR3. The V and J genes are TRBV7-2 and TRBJ2-7; D is undetermined. The length of the CDR3 is 15 residues. Per germline, CDR1 SGHTA and CDR2 FQGNSA. Deletions cut 1 base from V and 0 bases from J, with 10 bases between. CDR3 DNA sequence: TGTGCCAGCAGCTTAGTGGCAGCTTCCTCCTACGAGCAGTACTTC. As protein: CASSLVAASSYEQYF.

Details on this clone: A much larger clonotype is one base distant, so this may be a read error. This same CDR3 is encoded by further DNA sequences in the sample. The chain combines TRBV7-2 with TRBJ2-5; the D is unclear. V gave up 9 bases and J gave up 3 bases, with 8 bases separating them. The CDR3 is 11 residues long. The germline gives CDR1 SGHTA, CDR2 FQGNSA. CDR3 nucleotides: TGTGCCAGTAGCCGAAAAGAGACCCAGTACTTC. It translates to CASSRKETQYF.

This clone was seen a few times. The rearrangement links TRBV11-2 to TRBJ2-3; the match to TRBD2 covers 7 bases. CDR1 SGHAT and CDR2 FQNNGV come from the germline V gene. This CDR3 has 15 amino acids. V was clipped by 5 bases and J by 1 base; unmatched bases: 6. The CDR3 DNA is TGTGCCAGCAGCCAAGAGGGGAGGGGCACAGATACGCAGTATTTT. Translated, it gives CASSQEGRGTDTQYF.

Only a few counts were recorded for this clone. Different DNA sequences within this sample yield the same CDR3. The chain employs TRBV6-5 and TRBJ2-7, with D uncertain. The CDR3 is made up of 12 amino acids. V was pared by 4 bases and J by 3 bases, with 7 bases between. Germline V gene data show CDR1 as MNHEY and CDR2 as SVGAGI. The CDR3 protein is CASSSGSYEQYF. The CDR3 nucleotides are TGTGCCAGCAGTTCAGGCAGCTACGAGCAGTACTTC.